The rows below give T cell receptor beta chains drawn from one sample of a study of cytomegalovirus exposure and HLA in healthy donors. Generated by immunoSEQ multiplex PCR, the TCRdb table keeps only in-frame clones and is missing some. Among some 140,000 clones listed, almost 80% were seen once. Material for sequencing was PBMCs. All receptors derive from a man younger than 30 in good health and CMV-seronegative. Each CDR3 is given with its conserved first and last residue. A D gene is named only where the DNA matches it firmly. Clone size is stated in some rows and not others, as once, few, many or a class when expanded.

j_gene | d_gene | len | v_gene | abundance | CDR3aa | CDR3nt
TRBJ2-7 | NA | 11 | TRBV20-1 | NA | CSARDTYEQYF | TGCAGTGCTAGAGACACCTACGAGCAGTACTTC
TRBJ2-4 | TRBD2 | 13 | TRBV4-3 | NA | CASSQKGGNIQYF | TGCGCCAGCAGCCAAAAGGGAGGGAACATTCAGTACTTC
TRBJ2-2 | TRBD1 | 15 | TRBV6-1 | NA | CASSSGTGNTGELFF | TGTGCCAGCAGTTCCGGGACAGGTAACACCGGGGAGCTGTTTTTT
TRBJ2-7 | NA | 15 | TRBV5-4 | NA | CASSLVAGSSYEQYF | TGTGCCAGCAGCTTGGTGGCAGGGTCGTCCTACGAGCAGTACTTC
TRBJ2-5 | TRBD1 | 16 | TRBV2 | once | CASSQLTGVREETQYF | TGTGCCAGCAGCCAGCTGACAGGGGTTCGAGAAGAGACCCAGTACTTC
TRBJ1-4 | TRBD1 | 19 | TRBV7-9 | NA | CASSLRVGTGHTTNEKLFF | TGTGCCAGCAGCTTAAGAGTTGGGACAGGCCACACAACTAATGAAAAACTGTTTTTT
TRBJ2-3 | TRBD2 | 14 | TRBV2 | few | CASRGSGGADTQYF | TGTGCCAGCAGGGGCTCGGGGGGAGCAGATACGCAGTATTTT
TRBJ2-2 | NA | 14 | TRBV7-9 | NA | CASSPVNNTGELFF | TGTGCCAGCAGCCCGGTCAACAACACCGGGGAGCTGTTTTTT
TRBJ2-5 | NA | 14 | TRBV2 | NA | CASSELVLRETQYF | TGTGCCAGCAGTGAGCTAGTTTTACGAGAGACCCAGTACTTC
TRBJ1-5 | NA | 13 | TRBV7-9 | NA | CASSQGVVQPQHF | TGTGCCAGCAGCCAAGGGGTTGTGCAGCCCCAGCATTTT
TRBJ1-3 | NA | 14 | TRBV6-1 | NA | CASSPVGSGNTIYF | TGTGCCAGCAGCCCGGTCGGGTCTGGAAACACCATATATTTT
TRBJ2-7 | TRBD1 | 15 | TRBV10-2 | NA | CASSPTGDRYYEQYF | TGCGCCAGCAGTCCGACGGGGGACAGGTACTACGAGCAGTACTTC
TRBJ1-1 | TRBD1 | 16 | TRBV4-3 | NA | CASSQGTGTGASEAFF | TGCGCCAGCAGCCAAGGGACCGGGACAGGGGCCTCTGAAGCTTTCTTT
TRBJ2-7 | TRBD1 | 13 | TRBV14 | NA | CASSPDRPYEQYF | TGTGCCAGCAGCCCGGACAGGCCCTACGAGCAGTACTTC
TRBJ1-6 | TRBD1 | 15 | TRBV7-2 | NA | CASSHDRGLNSPLHF | TGTGCCAGCAGCCATGACAGGGGGCTTAATTCACCCCTCCACTTT
TRBJ2-7 | NA | 13 | TRBV28 | NA | CASRRGQNYEQYF | TGTGCCAGCAGAAGGGGCCAGAACTACGAGCAGTACTTC
TRBJ2-5 | NA | 14 | TRBV27 | NA | CASSSWATRETQYF | TGTGCCAGCAGTTCCTGGGCCACCCGGGAGACCCAGTACTTC
TRBJ1-5 | NA | 13 | TRBV29-1 | once | CSVGSGRDQPQHF | TGCAGCGTTGGGTCAGGGAGGGATCAGCCCCAGCATTTT
TRBJ1-2 | NA | 14 | TRBV2 | NA | CASSETHASYGYTF | TGTGCCAGCAGTGAGACCCATGCTAGCTATGGCTACACCTTC
TRBJ1-5 | TRBD1 | 15 | TRBV4-3 | few | CASSRGQGHNQPQHF | TGCGCCAGCAGCCGCGGACAGGGGCACAATCAGCCCCAGCATTTT
TRBJ1-1 | TRBD1 | 14 | TRBV6-5 | NA | CASTPGQGVTEAFF | TGTGCCAGCACACCGGGACAGGGGGTCACTGAAGCTTTCTTT
TRBJ2-6 | TRBD2 | 16 | TRBV4-2 | few | CASSPAGGSGANVLTF | TGTGCCAGCAGCCCCGCGGGGGGCTCTGGGGCCAACGTCCTGACTTTC
TRBJ1-4 | TRBD1 | 16 | TRBV12-5 | NA | CASGLWTGRGNEKLFF | TGTGCTAGTGGTCTCTGGACAGGCCGGGGTAATGAAAAACTGTTTTTT
TRBJ2-7 | NA | 14 | TRBV19 | NA | CASSIEGQPYEQYF | TGTGCCAGTAGTATTGAAGGACAGCCGTACGAGCAGTACTTC
TRBJ1-6 | TRBD1 | 13 | TRBV5-1 | NA | CASGDRLNSPLHF | TGCGCCAGCGGGGACAGATTAAATTCACCCCTCCACTTT
TRBJ1-1 | NA | 15 | TRBV19 | NA | CASEDQTAGYTEAFF | TGTGCCAGTGAAGACCAGACAGCTGGGTACACTGAAGCTTTCTTT
TRBJ1-5 | NA | 14 | TRBV10-2 | NA | CASSDRVGNQPQHF | TGCGCCAGCAGTGACAGGGTAGGCAATCAGCCCCAGCATTTT
TRBJ1-1 | TRBD1 | 15 | TRBV5-6 | NA | CASSVRDRESTEAFF | TGTGCCAGCAGCGTACGGGACAGGGAGAGTACTGAAGCTTTCTTT
TRBJ1-1 | TRBD1 | 14 | TRBV7-9 | NA | CASSLAGGQTEAFF | TGTGCCAGCAGCTTAGCGGGGGGACAGACTGAAGCTTTCTTT
TRBJ1-3 | NA | 11 | TRBV6-6 | NA | CASSYQNTIYF | TGTGCCAGCAGTTACCAAAACACCATATATTTT
TRBJ1-1 | NA | 15 | TRBV7-2 | NA | CASSLTRDSHTEAFF | TGTGCCAGCAGCTTAACTCGGGACTCCCACACTGAAGCTTTCTTT
TRBJ1-1 | NA | 13 | TRBV12-5 | few | CASGLELHTEAFF | TGTGCTAGTGGTTTGGAGCTCCACACTGAAGCTTTCTTT
TRBJ1-2 | TRBD1 | 11 | TRBV7-7 | NA | CASSQDRVYTF | TGTGCTAGCAGCCAGGACAGGGTTTACACCTTC
TRBJ1-1 | NA | 11 | TRBV30 | NA | CAWGALTEAFF | TGTGCCTGGGGGGCGCTCACTGAAGCTTTCTTT
TRBJ1-1 | NA | 15 | TRBV28 | NA | CASSLSAGWTTEAFF | TGTGCCAGCAGTTTATCGGCAGGGTGGACCACTGAAGCTTTCTTT
TRBJ2-7 | NA | 14 | TRBV25-1 | NA | CASKGGGIPYEQYF | TGTGCCAGCAAAGGGGGGGGGATTCCCTACGAGCAGTACTTC
TRBJ2-1 | TRBD2 | 15 | TRBV9 | NA | CASSPGLASYNEQFF | TGTGCCAGCAGCCCAGGACTAGCCTCCTACAATGAGCAGTTCTTC
TRBJ1-1 | NA | 14 | TRBV4-3 | few | CASSQDPQNTEAFF | TGCGCCAGCAGCCAAGATCCACAGAACACTGAAGCTTTCTTT
TRBJ2-7 | NA | 14 | TRBV5-1 | once | CASSSDPGVGEQYF | TGCGCCAGCAGCTCGGACCCAGGGGTGGGGGAGCAGTACTTC
TRBJ1-5 | NA | 14 | TRBV6-5 | NA | CASRSRWVNQPQHF | TGTGCCAGCAGGTCGCGGTGGGTCAATCAGCCCCAGCATTTT
TRBJ1-2 | TRBD1 | 15 | TRBV23-1 | NA | CASSPDAGGNYGYTF | TGCGCCAGCAGTCCCGACGCAGGGGGAAACTATGGCTACACCTTC
TRBJ2-2 | NA | 14 | TRBV27 | NA | CASSLVARTGELFF | TGTGCCAGCAGTTTAGTTGCTCGGACCGGGGAGCTGTTTTTT
TRBJ1-6 | TRBD1 | 16 | TRBV19 | NA | CASSVLTGMGNSPLHF | TGTGCCAGTAGTGTTCTGACAGGGATGGGTAATTCACCCCTCCACTTT
TRBJ1-1 | NA | 14 | TRBV4-1 | NA | CASSQDFGLSEAFF | TGCGCCAGCAGCCAAGATTTCGGGTTGTCTGAAGCTTTCTTT
TRBJ1-2 | NA | 15 | TRBV19 | NA | CASSIEAGADYGYTF | TGTGCCAGTAGTATAGAGGCGGGGGCGGACTATGGCTACACCTTC
TRBJ2-2 | NA | 16 | TRBV18 | NA | CASSPSRDLNTGELFF | TGTGCCAGCTCACCATCCCGGGACTTGAACACCGGGGAGCTGTTTTTT
TRBJ2-5 | TRBD1 | 16 | TRBV5-1 | few | CASSLGQGASWETQYF | TGCGCCAGCAGCTTGGGACAGGGGGCTTCATGGGAGACCCAGTACTTC
TRBJ1-6 | NA | 15 | TRBV7-9 | NA | CASSLDGRRNSPLHF | TGTGCCAGCAGCTTAGATGGCAGAAGAAATTCACCCCTCCACTTT
TRBJ1-6 | NA | 18 | TRBV5-8 | NA | CASSSPGLGSSYNSPLHF | TGTGCCAGCAGCTCCCCGGGACTTGGGAGCTCCTATAATTCACCCCTCCACTTT
TRBJ1-5 | TRBD1 | 15 | TRBV5-6 | once | CASSADRGRNQPQHF | TGTGCCAGCAGCGCAGACAGGGGAAGGAATCAGCCCCAGCATTTT
TRBJ2-2 | TRBD2 | 17 | TRBV9 | once | CASSVAFGGGRTGELFF | TGTGCCAGCAGCGTAGCGTTTGGGGGAGGGCGCACCGGGGAGCTGTTTTTT
TRBJ1-4 | NA | 15 | TRBV7-2 | NA | CASSLGGRPDEKLFF | TGTGCCAGCAGCTTAGGAGGAAGACCCGACGAAAAACTGTTTTTT
TRBJ2-7 | NA | 14 | TRBV6-5 | NA | CASSYIRGNYEQYF | TGTGCCAGCAGTTACATCCGGGGGAACTACGAGCAGTACTTC
TRBJ1-1 | NA | 13 | TRBV19 | NA | CASARGAGTEAFF | TGTGCCAGTGCTCGGGGGGCGGGCACTGAAGCTTTCTTT
TRBJ1-2 | TRBD1 | 13 | TRBV19 | NA | CASSIRQGHGYTF | TGTGCCAGTAGTATACGACAGGGCCATGGCTACACCTTC
TRBJ1-3 | NA | 14 | TRBV7-6 | once | CASSPYVGGNTIYF | TGTGCCAGCAGCCCCTATGTTGGGGGCAACACCATATATTTT
TRBJ2-6 | NA | 20 | TRBV4-2 | NA | CASSQPSDRLRSSGANVLTF | TGTGCCAGCAGCCAACCTTCGGACAGACTACGGAGCTCTGGGGCCAACGTCCTGACTTTC